Below, 5 T cell receptor beta chains from the same sample are listed, as sequenced in a study of neoadjuvant nivolumab and ipilimumab in lung cancer. Some clones are missing from TCRdb's copy, which holds only in-frame ones; the method was immunoSEQ multiplex PCR. The sample lists 40,000 to 60,000 clones, roughly 91% occurring once. The starting material was blood, obtained before neoadjuvant nivolumab, alone or with ipilimumab. These receptors originate from an adult with non-small cell lung cancer. Some clones in this sample may be carry-over from other donors' samples.

This clone showed up just a few times. J is TRBJ2-2 and V is TRBV10-3; D is ambiguous. The germline V and J ends were trimmed by 6 bases and 6 bases, with 14 bases remaining between them. The CDR3 runs 14 residues. Per germline, CDR1 ENHRY and CDR2 SYGVKD. In nucleotides, the CDR3 is TGTGCCATCAGGGGTCGAGGTATGGCCGGGGAGCTGTTTTTT. Translation: CAIRGRGMAGELFF.

The J gene is TRBJ1-2, the V gene TRBV6-5, with D hard to call. There are 13 residues in the CDR3. Trimming removed 10 bases from V and 4 bases from J, with 16 bases in between. CDR1 is MNHEY and CDR2 is SVGAGI in the germline V gene. The CDR3 reads CATRPGGGYGYTF. The CDR3 bases are TGTGCCACCCGCCCGGGCGGTGGCTATGGCTACACCTTC.

The chain joins TRBV30 to TRBJ1-4; tentative D call: TRBD1 (6 bases). Germline values: CDR1 GTSNPN, CDR2 SVGIG (reference sequence). V lost 3 bases, J lost 3 bases, and 17 bases lay in between. The CDR3 sequence is 16 residues long. The chain's CDR3 is CAWRRGQLAANEKLFF. In DNA form, the CDR3 reads TGTGCCTGGAGACGGGGGCAGCTCGCAGCTAATGAAAAACTGTTTTTT.

This clone was seen a handful of times. The chain carries TRBV7-9 and TRBJ2-7; D gene uncertain. The V gene lost 9 bases and the J gene lost 7 bases, with 4 bases spanning the gap. This CDR3 is built from 8 residues. The germline gives CDR1 SEHNR, CDR2 FQNEAQ (reference sequence). As DNA, the CDR3 is TGTGCCAGTGAAGAGCAGTACTTC. It encodes CASEEQYF.

The chain combines TRBV7-3 with TRBJ2-7; D is unclear. The CDR3 runs to 13 residues. V was cut by 2 bases and J by 9 bases, with 14 bases left in between. Germline V CDR1 and CDR2: SGHTA, FQGTGA. Here the CDR3 reads CASSLAPQEGQYF. DNA for the CDR3: TGTGCCAGCAGCTTAGCCCCGCAGGAAGGGCAGTACTTC.